The entry below describes one T cell receptor beta chain. Its antigen is still unknown. The data stem from a study of vaccination effects on CD4 cells after COVID-19. CDR1 GTSNPN and CDR2 SVGIG come from the germline V gene (reference sequence). The CDR3 has 13 residues. V shed 7 bases and J shed 2 bases, with 12 bases lying between them. Under the ViraFEST assay, PBMC were stimulated with viral peptide pools so that antigen-specific CD4+ T cells expanded. Sequencing was performed afterwards. Upon completion of roughly ten days in culture, CD4+ T cells were isolated. As their vaccination, participants received two doses of either BNT162b2 or mRNA-1273. PBMC cultures contained about 2 million cells per well, 7.5 to 10 IU/ml IL-2 and 10 ug/ml peptides. Generated by immunoSEQ multiplex PCR, the TCRdb table keeps only in-frame clones and is missing some. The top ten clones hold roughly 0.94% of a sample with approximately 70,000 clones, 76% of them seen once.

This receptor was obtained from a human donor who received a COVID-19 vaccine. The sample in question was CD4+ T cells from PBMCs cultured with HCoV-OC43 spike peptides, obtained after COVID-19 vaccination. Specified subset: HCoV-OC43 spike overlapping peptide pool stimulation. The chain recombines TRBV30 with TRBJ1-3; TRBD1 is a possible D gene (6 bases). The CDR3 nucleotides read TGTGCCTTTAAACAGGGTGCTGGAAACACCATATATTTT. It is translated as CAFKQGAGNTIYF.